The following is a TCR beta chain sequence with its context. Its antigen is currently unknown. The entry originates in a study of T cells in localized non-small cell lung cancer. TCRdb keeps only in-frame clones here, not all; method: immunoSEQ multiplex PCR. The profile shows around 40,000 clones, approximately 83% of them singletons. Trimming cost V 0 bases and J 5 bases, with 8 bases left between them. The CDR3 runs to 14 residues. CDR1 is SGHAT and CDR2 is FQNNGV in the germline V gene. Notes on the study in general: When the top 100 tumor clones were examined, a median around 50 of them also appeared in the adjacent lung, which was paired and uninvolved. Higher blood T cell density tracked longer overall survival. Heterogeneity cannot be ruled out, as sequencing used one tumor region only. Uninvolved neighboring lung showed the greatest T cell clonality, exceeding tumor.

The V and J genes are TRBV11-2 and TRBJ1-5; D is ambiguous. The receptor was derived from a man between 35 and 75 years old with stage I lung adenocarcinoma. Sequenced here: peripheral blood, sampled before any cancer treatment. CDR3 sequence reads: CASSLDGGDQPQHF. The DNA of the CDR3 is TGTGCCAGCAGCTTAGATGGCGGGGATCAGCCCCAGCATTTT.